This T cell receptor beta chain was sequenced for a study of blood T cell repertoires in COVID-19 (dated by TCRdb to 2019 to 2021). Study-wide context: Collaborator samples came from the United States, Italy and Spain and covered acute and convalescent phases of COVID-19. The prospective study material was composed of cDNA or gDNA derived from T cells, B-cell-depleted T cells, or PBMCs. Deeply sampled blood TCRbeta repertoires from subjects exposed to, actively infected with, or recovered from COVID-19 were included in the dataset. The repertoires were made available in a free public database intended to serve as a resource for research on the immune response to SARS-CoV-2. Samples were obtained from the ongoing ImmuneRACE study (first 160 participants) and from 1,254 subjects provided by 6 global collaborators. The sample metadata nearly always contained a de-identified subject ID, COVID-19 status, age in years and sex. Where HLA class I and class II types were available, the types were taken from metadata supplied by the sample provider, not from assay-based typing.

Worth noting for this clone: It has no known antigen specificity. One base away there is no much larger clone; base qualities are not given.

At one collaborating source in Seattle, patients were enrolled during active infection and were followed longitudinally through the course of disease. Collaborating institutions collected whole blood in K2EDTA tubes following their own protocols. For TCRbeta analysis, collaborator samples were shipped as frozen whole blood, as isolated PBMCs, or as DNA extracted from either sample type. Results and caveats for the whole study, not just this receptor: How much clinical and demographic metadata was included differed by source and by participant, and the metadata was provided uncurated.

The CDR3, cysteine through phenylalanine, is 15 amino acids long. Solely the CDR3 DNA is kept, with 45 bases framed from the first base. The germline ends are 16 bases apart after V is trimmed by 4 bases and J by 3 bases. According to the germline V gene (reference sequence), CDR1 reads LNHDA and CDR2 reads SQIVND. TCRbeta CDR3 regions were amplified from genomic DNA using the immunoSEQ Assay, a bias-controlled multiplex PCR. The paper's data handling went like this. Nucleated cell counts per sample were estimated from amplification of reference gene primers within the assay. To quantify the absolute abundance of each unique TCRbeta CDR3 rearrangement, sequence reads were collapsed and filtered. For each sample, productive Simpson clonality was calculated by taking the square root of Simpson's diversity index across productive rearrangements. The table was pulled from immuneACCESS by TCRdb, which kept in-frame rearrangements only. Such tables lose some clones; where checked, under half of the loss comes from unresolved V genes, and the rest has no known cause. V and J calls and clone size come straight from that table; D and trimming were deduced from the DNA. The sample records about 480,000 clones, 89% of which are singletons. The ten largest clones capture 0.9% of the sample.

The material sequenced was peripheral blood. The chain is made from TRBV19 and TRBJ2-7; possibly the D gene is TRBD1, per 6 matching bases. This TCR was recovered from a man in his late teens or twenties with COVID-19, enrolled during active disease. The CDR3 reads as follows: CASSTTGTPSYEQYF. The nucleotide sequence reads TGTGCCAGTAGTACCACAGGGACCCCCAGCTACGAGCAGTACTTC.